This section outlines one TCR beta chain sequence together with its context. This sample is part of a study of blood T cell repertoires in COVID-19. Study as a whole: The cDNA or gDNA used as material had been derived from T cells, B-cell-depleted T cells, or PBMCs.

Seattle participants joined during active infection and were tracked over time. Trimming removed 1 base from V and 2 bases from J, with 9 bases in between. CDR1 and CDR2 from the germline V gene are MGHDK and SYGVNS. The CDR3 length is 14 residues. Per the authors' pipeline: Nucleated cell number was recorded as an estimate derived from reference gene primer amplification. The table came from immunoSEQ multiplex PCR; TCRdb's copy has only in-frame clones and leaves some out. That table is the source of V, J and clone size, and D and trimming were worked out from the DNA. This table has tens of thousands of clones, 81% appearing once.

The sample consisted of peripheral blood. The rearrangement links TRBV25-1 to TRBJ2-7, with TRBD1 as a possible D gene (5 bases). The receptor was isolated from a woman of 80 years or more with COVID-19, enrolled during active disease. CDR3 amino acids: CASSEWGPAYEQYF. CDR3 coding DNA: TGTGCCAGCAGTGAATGGGGCCCAGCCTACGAGCAGTACTTC.